The source of this T cell receptor (beta chain) is a study of CD8+ T cells in alopecia areata listed by TCRdb under 2018. Broadly, across the study: The treated patients, all with moderate-to-severe alopecia areata, were enrolled in an open-label pilot trial of oral tofacitinib given at 5 to 10 mg twice daily. Tofacitinib was administered for 6 to 18 months, and 6 months of follow-up off drug were then conducted to assess delayed response and recurrence. In both human patients and the C3H/HeJ mouse model, the study applied high-throughput TCRbeta sequencing to look at T cell clonal expansion in alopecia areata. On the human side, TCRbeta sequencing was run on scalp tissue and on sorted CD4+ and CD8+ peripheral blood T cells from healthy controls and from alopecia areata patients with either patchy or totalis/universalis disease. Tofacitinib-treated patients had biopsies at baseline and at 4 and 24 weeks of treatment, with a later scalp biopsy in several patients. Scalp clonality was compared among normal scalp (n=4), patchy alopecia areata scalp (n=8), and alopecia totalis/universalis scalp (n=8). RNA was extracted with the PAXgene miRNA kit for fixed scalp, the miRNeasy kit for PBMCs, and the RNeasy kit for mouse skin. TCRbeta CDR3 regions were amplified by immunoSEQ multiplex PCR with 35 Vbeta forward and 13 Jbeta reverse primers. Overall study results and their limits: Unlike mouse skin, which is dominated by gammadelta T cells, normal human skin has resident alphabeta T cells that are also sequenced, and this complicates analysis of the scalp TCR repertoire. TCR sequences shared between patients were less clear than in mice, possibly partly because of HLA diversity in the patient population. Higher clonality and more expanded CD8+ clones were observed in lesional scalp than in normal scalp, particularly in alopecia totalis/universalis, a finding suggestive of antigenic drive.

Library creation used the immunoSEQ multiplex PCR assay. To provide template for TCR sequencing, every sample had RNA extracted and reverse transcribed into cDNA. First-strand cDNA was synthesized using SuperScript III with a 2:1 mix of oligo-dT and random hexamers. Amplification bias was assessed with a synthetic immune receptor repertoire, and residual bias was removed computationally. The study's own analysis went as follows. After raw reads were preprocessed to remove errors, the CDR3 was defined following IMGT conventions as running from the conserved cysteine to phenylalanine. Clonality was computed as 1 minus the Shannon entropy, with the entropy normalized by log2 of the number of productive unique TCRs. Whether scalp clones were CD4 or CD8 was inferred by matching scalp TCRbeta sequences against CD4 and CD8 repertoires sorted from blood. In its TCRdb copy, this immuneACCESS table keeps in-frame sequences only and misses some clones. Where compared with another copy, unresolved V genes explain less than half of these, and the others have no known cause. The V and J calls and the clone size are those of that table, but D and trimming were determined from the DNA. The sample table holds 140,000 to 150,000 clones, of which over 70% were seen once. The leading ten clones occupy over 12% of the sample.

Including cysteine and phenylalanine, the CDR3 has 15 amino acids. Left in the record is the CDR3 DNA by itself, 45 bases read in frame from the first base. Between the V and J ends, shortened by 4 bases and 0 bases respectively, the junction contains 9 bases. From the germline V gene (reference sequence), CDR1 is LNHDA and CDR2 is SQIVND. To note about this clone: Which antigen it targets is not known. There are no base qualities to consult, and no much larger clone falls within one base.

Taken with the paper, the label for time point translates to: baseline before oral tofacitinib. Lesional scalp punch biopsies and peripheral blood were collected from alopecia areata patients. After PBMCs were isolated by density centrifugation and stained for CD3, CD4 and CD8, a FACSAria was used to sort CD4+ and CD8+ T cells. The chain was built from TRBV19 and TRBJ1-4; TRBD1 is possibly the D segment (5 matching bases). The receptor was isolated from a human donor with alopecia areata. The sequencing here drew on CD8+ T cells sorted from blood, taken at week 0. The base sequence is TGTGCCAGTAGTAGCCGGGACGCAACTAATGAAAAACTGTTTTTT. This encodes CASSSRDATNEKLFF.